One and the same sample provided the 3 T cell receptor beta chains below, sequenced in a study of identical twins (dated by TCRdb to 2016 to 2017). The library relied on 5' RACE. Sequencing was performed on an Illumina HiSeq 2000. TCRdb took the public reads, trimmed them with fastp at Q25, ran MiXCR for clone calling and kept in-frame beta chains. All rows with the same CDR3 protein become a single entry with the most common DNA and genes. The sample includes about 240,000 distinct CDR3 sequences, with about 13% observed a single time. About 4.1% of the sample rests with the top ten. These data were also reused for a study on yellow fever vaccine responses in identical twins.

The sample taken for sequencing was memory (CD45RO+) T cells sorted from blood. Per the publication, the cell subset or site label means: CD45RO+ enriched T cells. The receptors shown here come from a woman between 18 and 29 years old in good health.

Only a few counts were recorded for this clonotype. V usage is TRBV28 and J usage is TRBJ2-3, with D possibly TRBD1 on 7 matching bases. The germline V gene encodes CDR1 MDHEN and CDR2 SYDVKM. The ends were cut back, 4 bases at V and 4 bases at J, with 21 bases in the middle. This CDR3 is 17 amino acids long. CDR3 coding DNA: TGTGCCAGCAGTTCGCCCAGGGGGGCAAGAGGTGCAGATACGCAGTATTTT. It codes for CASSSPRGARGADTQYF. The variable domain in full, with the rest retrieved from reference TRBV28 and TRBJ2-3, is DVKVTQSSRYLVKRTGEKVFLECVQDMDHENMFWYRQDPGLGLRLIYFSYDVKMKEKGDIPEGYSVSREKKERFSLILESASTNQTSMYLCASSSPRGARGADTQYFGPGTRLTVL.

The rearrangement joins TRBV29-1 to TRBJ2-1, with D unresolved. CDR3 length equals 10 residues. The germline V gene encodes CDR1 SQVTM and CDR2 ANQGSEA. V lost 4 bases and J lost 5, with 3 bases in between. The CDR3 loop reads CSVADNEQFF. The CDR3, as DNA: TGCAGCGTTGCCGACAATGAGCAGTTCTTC.

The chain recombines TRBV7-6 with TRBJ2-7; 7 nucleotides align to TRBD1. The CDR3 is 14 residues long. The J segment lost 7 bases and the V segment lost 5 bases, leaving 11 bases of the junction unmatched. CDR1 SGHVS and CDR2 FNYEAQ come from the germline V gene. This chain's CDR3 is CASSLRTGSSEQYF. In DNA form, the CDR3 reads TGTGCCAGCAGCCTTAGGACAGGAAGTAGTGAGCAGTACTTC.